This TCR beta chain is from a study of T cell responses to AZD1222 COVID-19 vaccine. There are 15 residues in the CDR3. V shed 3 bases, J shed 1 base, and the junction held 4 bases outside the gene matches. CDR1 is KGHSH, CDR2 LQKENI, per germline. The repertoire was sequenced with immunoSEQ multiplex PCR; TCRdb's copy has only in-frame clones and lacks some. The repertoire holds about 140,000 clones, with over 85% as singletons. The chain has TRBV18 and TRBJ2-3, with 7 bases matching TRBD2. This clonotype was obtained from an adult in good health. The sample consisted of peripheral blood, taken on day 0 of AZD1222 vaccination. The CDR3, as DNA: TGTGCCAGCTCACCTTCTGCGGGGGGCACAGATACGCAGTATTTT. This encodes CASSPSAGGTDTQYF.